This T cell receptor (beta chain) is drawn from a study of blood T cell repertoires in COVID-19. Study background: Material from acute and convalescent COVID-19 was sourced from the United States, Italy and Spain. PBMCs, B-cell-depleted T cells, or T cells were the source of the cDNA or gDNA that made up the material.

Methods used by the authors: Amplification of reference gene primers was used by the study to estimate nucleated cell counts. The assay was immunoSEQ multiplex PCR, and TCRdb's table has in-frame clones only and misses some. V, J and clone size were drawn from that table, and D and trimming were deduced from the DNA. The sample carries about 86,000 clones, about 90% recorded once. The sample consisted of peripheral blood. This clonotype was obtained from a human donor in a cohort sampled during active COVID-19.

The CDR3 region has the DNA TGTGCCAGCAGCGGGACGGGGGAGACCTACAATGAGCAGTTCTTC. It is translated as CASSGTGETYNEQFF. This rearrangement joins TRBV5-4 to TRBJ2-1, with D possibly matching TRBD2 (6 bases). The CDR3 sequence is 15 residues long. The V and J ends lost 4 bases and 2 bases respectively, with 13 bases between them. Germline values: CDR1 SGHNT, CDR2 YYREEE (reference sequence). The whole variable domain, filled in from reference TRBV5-4 and TRBJ2-1, reads ETGVTQSPTHLIKTRGQQVTLRCSSQSGHNTVSWYQQALGQGPQFIFQYYREEENGRGNFPPRFSGLQFPNYSSELNVNALELDDSALYLCASSGTGETYNEQFFGPGTRLTVL.